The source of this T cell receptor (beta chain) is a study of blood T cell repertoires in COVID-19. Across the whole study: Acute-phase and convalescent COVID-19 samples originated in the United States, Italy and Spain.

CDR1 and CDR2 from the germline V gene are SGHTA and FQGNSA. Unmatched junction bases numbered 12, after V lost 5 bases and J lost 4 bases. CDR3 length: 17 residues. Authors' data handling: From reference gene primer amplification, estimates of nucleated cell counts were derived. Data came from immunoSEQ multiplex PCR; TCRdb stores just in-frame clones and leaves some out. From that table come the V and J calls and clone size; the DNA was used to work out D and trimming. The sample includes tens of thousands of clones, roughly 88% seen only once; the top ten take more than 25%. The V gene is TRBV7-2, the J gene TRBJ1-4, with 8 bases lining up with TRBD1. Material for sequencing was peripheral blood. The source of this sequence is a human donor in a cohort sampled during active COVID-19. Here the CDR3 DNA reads TGTGCCAGCAGCCCCGGACAGGGAAGAACGGGTAATGAAAAACTGTTTTTT. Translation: CASSPGQGRTGNEKLFF.